These 8 T cell receptor beta chains share one sample of origin, sequenced in a study of cytomegalovirus exposure and HLA in healthy donors (dated by TCRdb to the late 2010s). The protocol used for the library was the immunoSEQ multiplex PCR assay. For the multiplex PCR, a mixture combining 60 forward primers for TCR Vbeta segments and 13 reverse primers for TCR Jbeta segments was used. TCRdb mirrors the immuneACCESS table, restricted to in-frame sequences. Some clones are absent from its copies; in checked studies, under half trace to an unresolved V gene, and the reason for the others is unknown. Within this sample are 160,000 or so clones, with nearly 80% of them counted one time only. The ten top clones hold roughly 10% of the sample. Sequencing was done on a sample of PBMCs. The receptor set was obtained from a man aged 18 to 35 in good health and CMV-seropositive.

This chain links TRBV25-1 with TRBJ2-3; 7 nucleotides agree with TRBD2. Germline V gene lookup returns CDR1 MGHDK and CDR2 SYGVNS. This CDR3 comprises 15 residues. The junction had 13 bases not matched to a gene; V was cut back by 6 bases and J by 7 bases. The CDR3 bases are TGTGCCAGCAGAACCGGGCTAGCGGCGCCCTATACGCAGTATTTT. Its protein is CASRTGLAAPYTQYF.

The CDR3 is CASSLGDREETQYF. The CDR3 region has the DNA TGTGCCAGCAGCTTGGGGGACAGGGAAGAGACCCAGTACTTC. The chain combines TRBV5-8 with TRBJ2-5; 9 nucleotides align to TRBD1. The length of the CDR3 is 14 residues. The ends lost 0 bases at V and 3 bases at J; junction bases unmatched: 0. Germline V gene data show CDR1 as SGHTS and CDR2 as YDEGEE.

V usage is TRBV4-1 and J usage is TRBJ1-4, with 7 bases identical to TRBD1. Germline assignment: CDR1 MGHRA and CDR2 YSYEKL. V was pared by 4 bases and J by 2 bases, with 1 base of the junction left unmatched. This CDR3 is built from 14 residues. The CDR3 region has the DNA TGCGCCAGCAGCCCACAGGGGACTAATGAAAAACTGTTTTTT. The encoded protein is CASSPQGTNEKLFF.

The CDR3 DNA reads as TGCGCCAGCATTGAGGGGGCCCCTGGGGTGGAGACCCAGTACTTC. Its protein is CASIEGAPGVETQYF. The V gene is TRBV5-1, the J gene TRBJ2-5; 7 bases are a match to TRBD1. The CDR3 sequence is 15 residues long. Trimming at V came to 6 bases and at J to 5 bases, leaving 13 bases not matched to a gene. The germline V gene has CDR1 SGHRS and CDR2 YFSETQ.

The chain has TRBV7-9 and TRBJ2-1; the D is unclear. The CDR3 is 12 amino acids. V lost 1 base to trimming and J lost 8 bases, with 6 bases between them. Looked up from germline, CDR1 is SEHNR and CDR2 is FQNEAQ (reference sequence). CDR3: CASSLVQYEQFF. DNA for the CDR3: TGTGCCAGCAGCTTAGTGCAGTATGAGCAGTTCTTC.

Details on this clone: Since no conserved phenylalanine or tryptophan closes the CDR3, a read error is the likely cause. The rearrangement links TRBV6-1 to TRBJ1-6; 7 bases map to TRBD1. V was clipped by 6 bases and J by 9 bases; unmatched bases: 5. Germline assignment: CDR1 MNHNS and CDR2 SASEGT. The CDR3 loop spans 13 amino acids. The CDR3 reads CASSTGATSPLHL. Written as DNA, the CDR3 is TGTGCCAGCAGCACAGGGGCCACTTCACCCCTCCACCTT.

This chain links TRBV5-4 with TRBJ2-2; D perhaps matches TRBD2 (5 bases). CDR1 is SGHNT, CDR2 YYREEE, per germline (reference sequence). Trimming removed 4 bases from V and 6 bases from J, with 13 bases in between. The CDR3 is 14 residues long. The CDR3 loop reads CASSESLAAGELFF. The CDR3 bases are TGTGCCAGCAGCGAGTCCCTAGCAGCCGGGGAGCTGTTTTTT.

This rearrangement joins TRBV5-4 to TRBJ2-5; 12 bases agree with TRBD2. The V gene's germline CDR1 is SGHNT and CDR2 YYREEE (reference sequence). The CDR3 is 15 residues long. With V trimmed by 3 bases and J by 4 bases, 4 bases remained unmatched. CDR3 sequence reads: CASSSSGGARETQYF. CDR3 DNA: TGTGCCAGCAGCTCTAGCGGGGGGGCCCGAGAGACCCAGTACTTC.